The entry that follows covers one TCR beta chain sequence. Its antigen is currently unknown. Separate cDNA molecules each had unique molecular identifiers attached to them. A single record per CDR3 protein comes from TCRdb applying MiXCR to the 5' RACE reads. This table has approximately 67,000 distinct CDR3 sequences, 9.1% appearing once. The sample belongs to a study of early T cells in non-severe SARS-CoV-2 infection. Whole-study context: The authors sequenced bulk RNA from unsorted whole blood, leaving chains unpaired. Study-level results: VDJdb-based matching was biased toward anti-spike CD8 responses and missed private and CD4 specificities.

The receptor was isolated from an adult who was a healthcare worker with PCR-confirmed SARS-CoV-2 infection or an uninfected control (not recorded which). Specimen: whole blood.

CDR3 coding DNA: TGTGCCATCAGTGAGAAGGCAGACCAAGAGACCCAGTACTTC. As protein: CAISEKADQETQYF. The chain carries TRBV10-3 and TRBJ2-5; D call uncertain. The CDR3 covers 14 residues. Trimming shortened V by 2 bases and J by 0 bases, and 7 bases separated the two germline ends. The germline V gene encodes CDR1 ENHRY and CDR2 SYGVKD.